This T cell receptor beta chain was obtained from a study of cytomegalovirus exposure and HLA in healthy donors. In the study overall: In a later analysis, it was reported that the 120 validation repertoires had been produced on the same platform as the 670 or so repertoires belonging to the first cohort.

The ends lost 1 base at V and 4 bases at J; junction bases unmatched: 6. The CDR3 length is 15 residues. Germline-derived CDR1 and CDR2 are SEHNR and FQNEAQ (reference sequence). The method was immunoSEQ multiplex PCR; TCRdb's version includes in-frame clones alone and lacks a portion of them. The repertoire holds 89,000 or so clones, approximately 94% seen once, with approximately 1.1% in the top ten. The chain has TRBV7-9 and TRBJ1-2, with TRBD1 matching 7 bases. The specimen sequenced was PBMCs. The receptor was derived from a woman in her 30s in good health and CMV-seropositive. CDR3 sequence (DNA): TGTGCCAGCAGCTTAGATGAGGGGGCCGGCTATGGCTACACCTTC. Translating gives CASSLDEGAGYGYTF.